Below, 9 T cell receptor beta chains from the same sample are listed, as sequenced in a study of CXCR3-negative and CXCR3-positive naive CD8 T cells (dated by TCRdb to about 2019). Sequenced using a NextSeq 550. The Human TCR Profiling Kit (MiLaboratory) was used to make UMI-labeled 5' RACE TRB cDNA libraries. After TCRdb reprocessed the reads, each CDR3 protein sequence was kept as one row, without DNA. The record for this sample contains 56,000 or so distinct CDR3 sequences. Clones ranked in the top ten supply about 20% of the sample. Material: memory CD8+ T cells from blood. The sample's cell subset or site, from its label and the paper: conventional CD8+ memory T cells (TMEM), sorted as controls. The receptors shown here come from a human donor in good health. Some clones in this sample may be carry-over from other donors' samples.

V is TRBV2 and J is TRBJ2-1; TCRdb selects TRBD2, and the lack of DNA leaves this call unchecked. CDR1 SNHLY and CDR2 FYNNEI come from the germline V gene. This CDR3 contains 16 residues. This chain's CDR3 is CASSQAGLAGINEQFF.

The rearrangement joins TRBV19 to TRBJ2-1; TCRdb reports TRBD1, a call that lacks DNA to check it against. This CDR3 spans 15 amino acids. Germline V lookup: CDR1 LNHDA, CDR2 SQIVND (reference sequence). This chain's CDR3 is CASTEVRGLINEQFF.

This chain joins TRBV7-9 and TRBJ2-7; TCRdb indicates TRBD1, and absent DNA this call remains unverified. The CDR3 length is 14 residues. From germline, CDR1 is SEHNR and CDR2 FQNEAQ (reference sequence). CDR3 protein: CASSQMEGAYEQYF.

This rearrangement joins TRBV6-4 to TRBJ2-2; TCRdb picks TRBD2, but there is no DNA to check that call. The CDR3 spans 14 residues. CDR1 and CDR2 from the germline V gene are MRHNA and SNTAGT. The CDR3 region is CASSDGLDTGELFF.

V and J are TRBV29-1 and TRBJ2-6. CDR3 length: 13 amino acids. Germline values: CDR1 SQVTM, CDR2 ANQGSEA. The CDR3 spells CSVFGSGANVLTF.

This sequence joins TRBV6-5 and TRBJ2-2; the D gene TCRdb calls, TRBD1, cannot be checked with no DNA. CDR3 length: 14 residues. Germline assignment: CDR1 MNHEY and CDR2 SVGAGI. CDR3 loop: CASSLQGNTGELFF.

The chain couples TRBV28 to TRBJ2-7; the TCRdb D gene call, TRBD2, has no DNA to confirm it. This CDR3 comprises 15 residues. Germline lookup yields CDR1 MDHEN and CDR2 SYDVKM. The CDR3 spells CASSFRGPLLYEQYF. The full variable domain, its missing parts supplied by reference TRBV28 and TRBJ2-7, is DVKVTQSSRYLVKRTGEKVFLECVQDMDHENMFWYRQDPGLGLRLIYFSYDVKMKEKGDIPEGYSVSREKKERFSLILESASTNQTSMYLCASSFRGPLLYEQYFGPGTRLTVT.

The V call is TRBV20-1, the J call TRBJ2-7; the TCRdb D gene call, TRBD2, has no DNA to confirm it. CDR1 is DFQATT, CDR2 SNEGSKA, per germline (reference sequence). This CDR3 comprises 13 residues. The CDR3 region is CSARAQREYEQYF.

CDR3 sequence reads: CATSRTASSYNEQFF. This chain links TRBV15 with TRBJ2-1; the TRBD1 assignment by TCRdb is unverifiable without DNA. The CDR3 has 15 residues. Germline lookup yields CDR1 LNHNV and CDR2 YYDKDF (reference sequence).